Shown below are 16 T cell receptor beta chains from a single sample sequenced in a study of blood T cells in healthy people across ages. With a J-beta primer mix and a sample-barcoded 5' primer, a second PCR ran about 7 to 11 cycles. MiXCR, applied by TCRdb to the 5' RACE reads, yields one record per CDR3 protein. Counted here are 550,000 to 600,000 distinct CDR3 sequences, 27% occurring once; the ten biggest clones make up about 18%. Sequencing used blood. These receptors were taken from a woman aged 65 to 85 in good health.

This clonotype has just a few counts. CDR3 region: CSARDIGGANYGYTF. For the CDR3, the DNA is TGCAGTGCTAGAGATATCGGGGGTGCTAACTATGGCTACACCTTC. V gene TRBV20-1 combines with J gene TRBJ1-2, with a weak D call TRBD1 (5 bases). Trimming left V 0 bases short and J 0 bases short, with 11 bases between. This CDR3 region has 15 residues. Germline-derived CDR1 and CDR2 are DFQATT and SNEGSKA (reference sequence).

With respect to this clonotype: One end of the junction is discordant with germline, which a read error may explain. The J gene is TRBJ2-7, the V gene TRBV7-2; D call uncertain. The CDR3 spans 12 residues. Germline V gives CDR1 SGHTA, CDR2 FQGNSA. The CDR3 spells CASSLGLGKESF. In DNA form, the CDR3 reads TGTGCCAGCAGCTTAGGTCTGGGGAAAGAATCCTTC.

This clonotype was counted between two and nine times. The gene calls are TRBV18 and TRBJ2-3; 10 bases are a match to TRBD1. Germline CDR1 and CDR2: KGHSH and LQKENI. CDR3 length: 15 amino acids. J lost 5 bases, V lost 3 bases, and 5 bases had no gene match. The CDR3 nucleotides read TGTGCCAGCTCACCCCCGGGGACAGGGGAAGATACGCAGTATTTT. Translated: CASSPPGTGEDTQYF.

This clonotype occurred a few times. The rearrangement links TRBV28 to TRBJ2-7; tentatively, D is TRBD1 or TRBD2 (5 bases each). Germline V lookup: CDR1 MDHEN, CDR2 SYDVKM. V lost 9 bases and J 2 bases, leaving 5 bases between the germline ends. This CDR3 contains 10 residues. The CDR3 DNA reads TGTGCCAGGGGGGCCTACGAGCAGTACTTC. Encoded protein: CARGAYEQYF. Full variable domain (rest looked up from reference TRBV28 and TRBJ2-7): DVKVTQSSRYLVKRTGEKVFLECVQDMDHENMFWYRQDPGLGLRLIYFSYDVKMKEKGDIPEGYSVSREKKERFSLILESASTNQTSMYLCARGAYEQYFGPGTRLTVT.

This clonotype has a handful of counts. The chain has TRBV7-2 and TRBJ1-5; no clear D gene. In germline, CDR1 is SGHTA, CDR2 FQGNSA. With 4 bases removed from V and 3 bases from J, the gap between germline ends came to 7 bases. This CDR3 contains 13 residues. The CDR3 sequence is CASSSLANQPQHF. CDR3 coding DNA: TGTGCCAGCAGCTCCTTGGCCAATCAGCCCCAGCATTTT.

V gene TRBV3-1 combines with J gene TRBJ2-4; D tentatively reads TRBD1 or TRBD2 (5 bases each). Between the trimmed V and J ends, which lost 1 base and 5 bases, there was a span of 6 bases. CDR1 LGHDT and CDR2 YNNKEL come from the germline V gene (reference sequence). The CDR3 covers 13 residues. The CDR3 nucleotides read TGTGCCAGCAGCCAAGTGGGGGAAAACATTCAGTACTTC. It yields the protein CASSQVGENIQYF.

This clonotype was seen ten or more times. The chain couples TRBV2 to TRBJ1-2; D unclear. V gave up 0 bases and J gave up 8 bases, with 4 bases separating them. Germline CDR1 reads SNHLY; CDR2 reads FYNNEI. CDR3 length equals 11 residues. CDR3 coding DNA: TGTGCCAGCAGTGAAGCGAGGGGCTACACCTTC. Its protein is CASSEARGYTF.

The V gene is TRBV5-1, the J gene TRBJ2-1, with TRBD2 identical over 15 bases. This CDR3 is 16 amino acids long. V shed 4 bases and J 5 bases; nucleotides not matched to a gene: 4. CDR1 and CDR2 (germline): SGHRS, YFSETQ. In nucleotides, the CDR3 is TGCGCCAGCAGCGTGGGACTAGCGGGGGGAGACAATGAGCAGTTCTTC. Protein product: CASSVGLAGGDNEQFF.

There are many counts of this clonotype. The chain recombines TRBV10-3 with TRBJ1-5; no clear D gene. Trimming shortened V by 3 bases and J by 1 base, and 4 bases separated the two germline ends. Per germline, CDR1 ENHRY and CDR2 SYGVKD. The CDR3 covers 13 residues. The CDR3 here is CAISEQSNQPQHF. The CDR3 nucleotides are TGTGCCATCAGTGAACAGAGCAATCAGCCCCAGCATTTT.

V is TRBV2 and J is TRBJ2-1; 10 bases line up with TRBD2. The DNA end is more similar to TRBJ2-7, so the J call may be wrong. Germline CDR1 reads SNHLY; CDR2 reads FYNNEI. This CDR3 has 14 residues. The DNA of the CDR3 is TGTGCCAGCAGTCCCGGGACTAGCGCGGGACCACAGTACTTC. It specifies CASSPGTSAGPQYF.

This clonotype was seen a few times. CDR3 residues: CASSPPGPRETQYF. In DNA form, the CDR3 reads TGTGCCAGCAGCCCGCCGGGACCTCGGGAGACCCAGTACTTC. The V gene is TRBV5-5, the J gene TRBJ2-5; D assignment may be TRBD1 or TRBD2 (5 bases each). V was shortened by 4 bases and J by 5 bases, with 15 bases between the two germline ends. The CDR3 has 14 amino acids. CDR1 is SGHKS and CDR2 is YYEKEE in the germline V gene (reference sequence).

This clonotype has just a few counts. Here the CDR3 DNA reads TGTGCCAGCAGTGTGGACTGGAACGACGAGCAGTACTTC. Its translation is CASSVDWNDEQYF. This chain uses TRBV2 with TRBJ2-5, with D maybe TRBD2 (5 bases). Gene TRBJ2-7 matches the end of the DNA better, so the J call may be wrong. The germline V gene encodes CDR1 SNHLY and CDR2 FYNNEI. CDR3 size: 13 residues.

This clonotype was counted between two and nine times. This chain connects TRBV27 to TRBJ1-2, with 7 nucleotides matching TRBD1. With V trimmed by 2 bases and J by 1 base, 4 bases remained unmatched. This CDR3 comprises 15 residues. CDR1 MNHEY and CDR2 SMNVEV come from the germline V gene (reference sequence). The CDR3 loop reads CASSLLAGGNYGYTF. The CDR3 DNA follows: TGTGCCAGCAGTTTACTGGCAGGGGGTAACTATGGCTACACCTTC.

The chain uses TRBV20-1 and TRBJ2-1; 15 bases line up with TRBD2. V was pared by 6 bases and J by 8 bases, with 8 bases of the junction left unmatched. Germline assignment: CDR1 DFQATT and CDR2 SNEGSKA (reference sequence). The CDR3 is made up of 15 amino acids. The CDR3 protein is CSAAGLAGGPHEQFF. The CDR3, as DNA: TGCAGTGCGGCGGGACTAGCGGGGGGCCCACATGAGCAGTTCTTC.

This clonotype turned up a few times. The chain employs TRBV7-6 and TRBJ1-1; D is undetermined. V was shortened by 4 bases and J by 5 bases, with 14 bases between the two germline ends. The germline CDR1 and CDR2 sequences are SGHVS and FNYEAQ. CDR3 length equals 14 residues. The CDR3 protein is CASSYLAGGTEAFF. The CDR3 DNA reads TGTGCCAGCAGCTACCTCGCTGGAGGGACTGAAGCTTTCTTT.

This clonotype was observed a few times. The V gene is TRBV6-5, the J gene TRBJ2-2, with TRBD1 identical over 8 bases. V gave up 2 bases and J gave up 4 bases; unmatched junction bases: 12. Looked up from germline, CDR1 is MNHEY and CDR2 is SVGAGI. This CDR3 spans 18 amino acids. For the CDR3, the DNA is TGTGCCAGCAGTTACGCCGCAGGGGGCTTAGGACCCACCGGGGAGCTGTTTTTT. Translation: CASSYAAGGLGPTGELFF.